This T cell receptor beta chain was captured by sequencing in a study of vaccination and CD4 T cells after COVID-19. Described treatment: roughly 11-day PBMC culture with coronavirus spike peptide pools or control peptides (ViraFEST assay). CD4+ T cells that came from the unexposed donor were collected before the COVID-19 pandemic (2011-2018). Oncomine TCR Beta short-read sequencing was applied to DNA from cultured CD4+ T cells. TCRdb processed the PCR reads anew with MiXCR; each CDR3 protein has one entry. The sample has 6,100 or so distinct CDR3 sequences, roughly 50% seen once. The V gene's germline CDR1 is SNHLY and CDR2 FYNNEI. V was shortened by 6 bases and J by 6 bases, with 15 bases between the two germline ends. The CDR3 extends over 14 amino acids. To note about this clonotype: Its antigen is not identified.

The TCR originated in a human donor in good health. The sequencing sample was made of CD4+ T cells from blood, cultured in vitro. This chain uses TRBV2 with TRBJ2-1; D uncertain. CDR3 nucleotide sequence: TGTGCCAGCAGGCCTTCCCCCGGAATCAATGAGCAGTTCTTC. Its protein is CASRPSPGINEQFF.